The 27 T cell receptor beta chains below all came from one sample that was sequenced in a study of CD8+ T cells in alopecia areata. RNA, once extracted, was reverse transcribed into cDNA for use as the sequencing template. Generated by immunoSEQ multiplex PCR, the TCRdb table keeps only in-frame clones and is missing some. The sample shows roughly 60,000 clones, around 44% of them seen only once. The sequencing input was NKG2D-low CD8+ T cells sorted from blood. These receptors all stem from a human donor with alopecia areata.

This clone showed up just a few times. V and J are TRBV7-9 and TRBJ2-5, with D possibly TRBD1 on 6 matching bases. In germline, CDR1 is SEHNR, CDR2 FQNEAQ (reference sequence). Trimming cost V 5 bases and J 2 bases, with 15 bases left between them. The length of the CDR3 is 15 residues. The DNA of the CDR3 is TGTGCCAGCAGCCCGAACGTGGGGGCTCAAGAGACCCAGTACTTC. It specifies CASSPNVGAQETQYF.

The CDR3 nucleotides are TGTGCCAGCAGTTTAACGGGGGACAACACTGAAGCTTTCTTT. Its protein is CASSLTGDNTEAFF. This sequence joins TRBV28 and TRBJ1-1; weak D call: TRBD1 (5 bases). Trimming left V 2 bases short and J 2 bases short, with 9 bases between. The CDR3 extends over 14 amino acids. Germline V gene sequence: CDR1 MDHEN, CDR2 SYDVKM.

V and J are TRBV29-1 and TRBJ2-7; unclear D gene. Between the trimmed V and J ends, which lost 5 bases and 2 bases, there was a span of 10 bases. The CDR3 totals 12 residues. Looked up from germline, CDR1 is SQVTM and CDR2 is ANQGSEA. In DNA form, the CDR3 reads TGCAGCGTTTACAGCGATACCTACGAGCAGTACTTC. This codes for CSVYSDTYEQYF.

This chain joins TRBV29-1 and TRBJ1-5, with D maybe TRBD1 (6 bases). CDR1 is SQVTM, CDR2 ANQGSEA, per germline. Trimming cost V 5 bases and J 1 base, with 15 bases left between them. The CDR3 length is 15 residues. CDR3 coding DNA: TGCAGCGTTTGGGGGGGCGCCCACAGCAATCAGCCCCAGCATTTT. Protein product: CSVWGGAHSNQPQHF.

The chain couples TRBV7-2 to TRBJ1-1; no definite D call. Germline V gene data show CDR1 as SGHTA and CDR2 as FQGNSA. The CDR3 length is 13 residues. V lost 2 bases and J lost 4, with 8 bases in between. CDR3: CASSLFGSTEAFF. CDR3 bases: TGTGCCAGCAGCTTATTCGGAAGCACTGAAGCTTTCTTT.

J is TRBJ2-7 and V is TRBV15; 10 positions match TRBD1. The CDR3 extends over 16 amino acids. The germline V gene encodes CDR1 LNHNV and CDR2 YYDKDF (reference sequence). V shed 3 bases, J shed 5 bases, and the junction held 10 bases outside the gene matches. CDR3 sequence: CATSSLGQGGRDEQYF. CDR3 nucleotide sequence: TGTGCCACCAGCAGCCTCGGACAGGGGGGGAGAGACGAGCAGTACTTC.

The CDR3 DNA follows: TGTGCCAGCAGCCCTATCGATGGCAATGAGCAGTTCTTC. It yields the protein CASSPIDGNEQFF. The chain is built from TRBV6-5 and TRBJ2-1; D gene ambiguous. Between the trimmed V and J ends, which lost 6 bases and 6 bases, there was a span of 12 bases. Germline V gene lookup returns CDR1 MNHEY and CDR2 SVGAGI. The CDR3 contains 13 residues.

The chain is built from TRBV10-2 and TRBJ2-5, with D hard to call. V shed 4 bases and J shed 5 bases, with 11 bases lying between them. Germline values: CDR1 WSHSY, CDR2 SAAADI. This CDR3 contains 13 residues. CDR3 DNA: TGCGCCAGCAGTGGTACCTTGGGGGAGACCCAGTACTTC. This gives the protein CASSGTLGETQYF.

The CDR3 sequence: CAWSGESQETQYF. CDR3 nucleotides: TGTGCCTGGTCGGGGGAGAGCCAAGAGACCCAGTACTTC. The V and J genes are TRBV30 and TRBJ2-5, with D tentatively TRBD2 (6 bases). CDR3 length: 13 amino acids. The germline V and J ends were trimmed by 5 bases and 1 base, with 11 bases remaining between them. Germline CDR1 and CDR2: GTSNPN and SVGIG (reference sequence). Full variable domain (missing parts from reference TRBV30 and TRBJ2-5): SQTIHQWPATLVQPVGSPLSLECTVEGTSNPNLYWYRQAAGRGLQLLFYSVGIGQISSEVPQNLSASRPQDRQFILSSKKLLLSDSGFYLCAWSGESQETQYFGPGTRLLVL.

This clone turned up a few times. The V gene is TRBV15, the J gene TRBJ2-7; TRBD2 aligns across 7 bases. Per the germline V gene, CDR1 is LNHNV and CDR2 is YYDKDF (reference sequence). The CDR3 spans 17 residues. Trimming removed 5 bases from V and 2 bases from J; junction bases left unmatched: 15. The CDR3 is CATSGVVGGGSPYEQYF. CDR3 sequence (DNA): TGTGCCACCAGCGGAGTGGTTGGCGGGGGTAGTCCCTACGAGCAGTACTTC.

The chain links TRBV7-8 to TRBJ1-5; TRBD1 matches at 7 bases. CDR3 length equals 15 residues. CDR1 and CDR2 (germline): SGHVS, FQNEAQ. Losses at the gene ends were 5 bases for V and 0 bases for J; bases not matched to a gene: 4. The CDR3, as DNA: TGTGCCAGCAGCCAGGGACAGAGTAGCAATCAGCCCCAGCATTTT. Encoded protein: CASSQGQSSNQPQHF. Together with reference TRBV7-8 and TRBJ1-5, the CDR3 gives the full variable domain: GAGVSQSPRYKVAKRGQDVALRCDPISGHVSLFWYQQALGQGPEFLTYFQNEAQLDKSGLPSDRFFAERPEGSVSTLKIQRTQQEDSAVYLCASSQGQSSNQPQHFGDGTRLSIL.

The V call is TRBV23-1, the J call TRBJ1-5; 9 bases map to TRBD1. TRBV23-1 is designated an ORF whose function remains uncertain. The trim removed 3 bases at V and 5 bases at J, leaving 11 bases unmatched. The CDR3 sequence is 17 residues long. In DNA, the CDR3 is TGCGCCAGCAGTCAGGGACAGGGTTCCTCTAAATATCAGCCCCAGCATTTT. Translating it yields CASSQGQGSSKYQPQHF.

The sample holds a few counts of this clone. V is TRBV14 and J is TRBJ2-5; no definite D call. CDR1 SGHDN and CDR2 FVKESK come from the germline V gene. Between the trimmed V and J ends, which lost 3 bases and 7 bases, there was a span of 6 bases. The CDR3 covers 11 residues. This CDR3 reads CASSQGSTQYF. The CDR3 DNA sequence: TGTGCCAGCAGCCAGGGGTCGACCCAGTACTTC.

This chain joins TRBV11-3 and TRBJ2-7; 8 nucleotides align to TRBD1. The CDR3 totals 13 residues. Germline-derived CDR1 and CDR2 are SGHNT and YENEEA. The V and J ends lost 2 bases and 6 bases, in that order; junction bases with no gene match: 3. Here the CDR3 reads CASSLSTGGEQYF. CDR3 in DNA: TGTGCCAGCAGCTTATCAACAGGGGGCGAGCAGTACTTC.

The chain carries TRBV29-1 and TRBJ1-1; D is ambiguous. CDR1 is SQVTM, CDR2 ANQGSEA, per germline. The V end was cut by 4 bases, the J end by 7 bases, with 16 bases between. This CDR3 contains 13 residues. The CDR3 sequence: CSVVTGPTLEAFF. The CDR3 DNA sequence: TGCAGCGTTGTAACCGGGCCCACCCTTGAAGCTTTCTTT.

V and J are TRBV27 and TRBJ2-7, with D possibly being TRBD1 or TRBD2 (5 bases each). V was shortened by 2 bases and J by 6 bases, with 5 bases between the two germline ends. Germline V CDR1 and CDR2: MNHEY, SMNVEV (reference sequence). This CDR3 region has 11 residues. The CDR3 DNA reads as TGTGCCAGCAGTTTAGGGGGCGAGCAGTACTTC. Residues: CASSLGGEQYF.

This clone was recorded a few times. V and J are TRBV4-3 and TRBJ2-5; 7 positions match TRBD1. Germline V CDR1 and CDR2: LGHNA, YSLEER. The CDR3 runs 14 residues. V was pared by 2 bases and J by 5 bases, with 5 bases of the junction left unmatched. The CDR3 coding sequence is TGCGCCAGCAGCCAAACCGACAGGGTTGAGACCCAGTACTTC. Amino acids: CASSQTDRVETQYF.

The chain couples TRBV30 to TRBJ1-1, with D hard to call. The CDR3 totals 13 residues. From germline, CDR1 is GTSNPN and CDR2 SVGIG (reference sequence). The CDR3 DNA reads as TGTGCTGGCGGATGGGGAATGGACACTGAAGCTTTCTTT. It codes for CAGGWGMDTEAFF.

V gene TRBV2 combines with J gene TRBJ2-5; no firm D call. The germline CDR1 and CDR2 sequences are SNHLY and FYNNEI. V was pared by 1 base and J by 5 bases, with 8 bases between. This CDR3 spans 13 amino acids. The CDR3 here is CASSEVRWETQYF. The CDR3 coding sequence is TGTGCCAGCAGTGAAGTCAGGTGGGAGACCCAGTACTTC.

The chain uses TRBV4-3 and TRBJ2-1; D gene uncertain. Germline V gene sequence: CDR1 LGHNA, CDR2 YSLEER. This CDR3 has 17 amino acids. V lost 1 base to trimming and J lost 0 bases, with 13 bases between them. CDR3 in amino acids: CASSQGLDATSYNEQFF. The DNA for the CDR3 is TGCGCCAGCAGCCAAGGCTTGGACGCGACCTCCTACAATGAGCAGTTCTTC.

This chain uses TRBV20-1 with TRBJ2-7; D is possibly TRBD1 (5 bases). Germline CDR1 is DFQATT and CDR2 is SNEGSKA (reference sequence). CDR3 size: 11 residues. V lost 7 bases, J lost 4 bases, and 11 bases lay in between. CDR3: CSVQGGYEQYF. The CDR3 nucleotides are TGCAGTGTCCAGGGTGGATACGAGCAGTACTTC.

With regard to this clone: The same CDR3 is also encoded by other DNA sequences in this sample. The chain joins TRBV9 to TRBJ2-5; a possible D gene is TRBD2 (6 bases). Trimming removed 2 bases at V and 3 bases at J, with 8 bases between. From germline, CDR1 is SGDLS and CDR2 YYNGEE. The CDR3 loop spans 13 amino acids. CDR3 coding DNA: TGTGCCAGCAGCGTCGGAGGGAAAGAGACCCAGTACTTC. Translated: CASSVGGKETQYF.

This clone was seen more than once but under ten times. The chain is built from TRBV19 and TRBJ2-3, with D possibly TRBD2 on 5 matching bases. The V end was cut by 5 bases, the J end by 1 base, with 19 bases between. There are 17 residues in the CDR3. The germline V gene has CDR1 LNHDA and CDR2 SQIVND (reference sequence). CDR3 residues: CASSFRRGQFRTDTQYF. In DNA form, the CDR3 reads TGTGCCAGTAGTTTCCGCCGCGGGCAGTTTCGCACAGATACGCAGTATTTT.

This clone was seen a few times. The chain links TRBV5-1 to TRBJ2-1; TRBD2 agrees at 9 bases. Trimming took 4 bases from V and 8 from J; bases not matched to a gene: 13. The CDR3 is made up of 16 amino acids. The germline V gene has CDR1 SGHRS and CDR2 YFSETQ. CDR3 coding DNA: TGCGCCAGCAGCCCGGAGGGCGGGGGGGCCTCGGATGAGCAGTTCTTC. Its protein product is CASSPEGGGASDEQFF. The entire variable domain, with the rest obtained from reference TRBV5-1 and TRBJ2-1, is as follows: KAGVTQTPRYLIKTRGQQVTLSCSPISGHRSVSWYQQTPGQGLQFLFEYFSETQRNKGNFPGRFSGRQFSNSRSEMNVSTLELGDSALYLCASSPEGGGASDEQFFGPGTRLTVL.

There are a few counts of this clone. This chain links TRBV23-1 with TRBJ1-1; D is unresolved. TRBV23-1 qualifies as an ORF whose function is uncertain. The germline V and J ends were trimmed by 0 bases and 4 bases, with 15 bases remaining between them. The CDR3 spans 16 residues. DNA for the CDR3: TGCGCCAGCAGTCAATCATTCACGGGCCGGGCCACTGAAGCTTTCTTT. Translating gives CASSQSFTGRATEAFF.

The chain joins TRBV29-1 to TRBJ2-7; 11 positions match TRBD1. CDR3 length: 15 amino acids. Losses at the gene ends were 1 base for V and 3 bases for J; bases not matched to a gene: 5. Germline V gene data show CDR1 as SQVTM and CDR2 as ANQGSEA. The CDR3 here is CSVEARTGGHYEQYF. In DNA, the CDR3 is TGCAGCGTTGAAGCGCGGACAGGGGGCCACTACGAGCAGTACTTC.

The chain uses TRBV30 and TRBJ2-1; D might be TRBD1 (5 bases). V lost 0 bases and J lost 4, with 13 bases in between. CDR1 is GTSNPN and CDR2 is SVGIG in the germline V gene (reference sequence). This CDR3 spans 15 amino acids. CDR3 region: CAWSVTMGLYNEQFF. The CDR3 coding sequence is TGTGCCTGGAGTGTGACGATGGGGCTTTACAATGAGCAGTTCTTC. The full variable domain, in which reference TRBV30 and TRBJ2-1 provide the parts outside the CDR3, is SQTIHQWPATLVQPVGSPLSLECTVEGTSNPNLYWYRQAAGRGLQLLFYSVGIGQISSEVPQNLSASRPQDRQFILSSKKLLLSDSGFYLCAWSVTMGLYNEQFFGPGTRLTVL.